This section outlines one TCR beta chain sequence together with its context. Its antigen is as yet unknown. The sample belongs to a study of radiotherapy plus CTLA-4 blockade in lung cancer. Study observations and caveats: Clones of tumor-derived TCRs expanded in blood after radiotherapy plus ipilimumab.

Enrolled patients, whose metastatic non-small-cell lung cancer was chemo-refractory, received focal radiation plus CTLA-4 blockade with ipilimumab. Produced via immunoSEQ multiplex PCR; TCRdb's table is partial and in-frame only. Of roughly 120,000 clones in the sample, 75% to 80% were seen once. The specimen comprised peripheral blood, sampled from a patient treated with radiotherapy plus ipilimumab. The source of this sequence is a human donor with non-small cell lung cancer who had a partial response to radiotherapy plus ipilimumab.

The DNA of the CDR3 is TGTGCCAGCAGCTTAGCGGGTAGGGGTACCACAGATACGCAGTATTTT. It yields the protein CASSLAGRGTTDTQYF. The chain employs TRBV7-2 and TRBJ2-3; maybe TRBD1 (5 bases). This CDR3 spans 16 amino acids. Germline CDR1 reads SGHTA; CDR2 reads FQGNSA. V dropped 0 bases and J dropped 2 bases, with 12 bases sitting between them.